The 4 T cell receptor beta chains in this list originate from one sample, sequenced in a study of Ad26.COV2.S vaccination and SARS-CoV-2 variants. Sequenced by immunoSEQ multiplex PCR; TCRdb stores in-frame clones only, minus some. The sample lists around 100,000 clones, less than 85% occurring once. This material consisted of peripheral blood, taken after recovery from COVID-19. The receptors derive from a human donor who had recovered from COVID-19.

The rearrangement links TRBV9 to TRBJ1-1; D perhaps matches TRBD1 (6 bases). The germline V gene encodes CDR1 SGDLS and CDR2 YYNGEE. This CDR3 region has 15 residues. V gave up 0 bases and J gave up 1 base, with 10 bases separating them. The CDR3 sequence is CASSVAGGWNTEAFF. For the CDR3, the DNA is TGTGCCAGCAGCGTAGCTGGGGGCTGGAACACTGAAGCTTTCTTT.

This clone was picked up one time. V is TRBV2 and J is TRBJ2-3; D remains unclear. This CDR3 spans 13 amino acids. The germline CDR1 and CDR2 sequences are SNHLY and FYNNEI. V was trimmed by 8 bases and J by 3 bases, leaving 12 bases between them. DNA of the CDR3: TGTGCCAGCTTAGAGCTCCGGACAGATACGCAGTATTTT. It yields the protein CASLELRTDTQYF.

The chain recombines TRBV2 with TRBJ2-7, with D maybe TRBD2 (5 bases). Germline CDR1 reads SNHLY; CDR2 reads FYNNEI. This CDR3 has 16 amino acids. The V gene lost 5 bases and the J gene lost 0 bases, with 17 bases spanning the gap. The CDR3 spells CASSSPRGSSSYEQYF. The CDR3 DNA reads TGTGCCAGCAGTTCACCTCGGGGTTCTAGCTCCTACGAGCAGTACTTC.

The gene calls are TRBV19 and TRBJ2-3, with 8 bases fitting TRBD2. Per the germline V gene, CDR1 is LNHDA and CDR2 is SQIVND (reference sequence). V lost 3 bases, J lost 7 bases, and 9 bases stayed unmatched. This CDR3 has 15 amino acids. The CDR3 DNA sequence: TGTGCCAGTAGTATGGCGGGGGGTGTTATAAATACGCAGTATTTT. Its translation is CASSMAGGVINTQYF.